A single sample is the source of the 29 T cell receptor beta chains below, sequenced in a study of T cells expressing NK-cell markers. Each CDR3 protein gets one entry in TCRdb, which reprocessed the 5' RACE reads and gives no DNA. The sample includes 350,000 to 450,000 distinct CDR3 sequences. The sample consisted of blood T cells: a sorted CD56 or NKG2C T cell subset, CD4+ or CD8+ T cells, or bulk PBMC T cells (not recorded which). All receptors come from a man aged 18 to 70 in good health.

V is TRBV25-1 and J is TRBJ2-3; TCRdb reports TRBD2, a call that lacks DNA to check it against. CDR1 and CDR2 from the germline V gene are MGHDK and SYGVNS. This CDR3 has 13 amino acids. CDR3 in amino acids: CASSPTTFGTQYF.

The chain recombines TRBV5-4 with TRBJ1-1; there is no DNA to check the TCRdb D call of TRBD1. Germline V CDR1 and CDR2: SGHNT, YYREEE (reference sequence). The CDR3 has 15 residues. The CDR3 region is CASSSRQGFGTEAFF.

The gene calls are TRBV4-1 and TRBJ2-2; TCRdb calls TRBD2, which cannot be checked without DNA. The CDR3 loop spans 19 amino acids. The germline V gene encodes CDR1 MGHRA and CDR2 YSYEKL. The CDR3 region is CASRHSLLAGGRDTGELFF.

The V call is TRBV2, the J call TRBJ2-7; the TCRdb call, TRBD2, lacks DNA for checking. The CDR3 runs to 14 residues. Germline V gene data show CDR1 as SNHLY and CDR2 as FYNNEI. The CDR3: CASTSGTRLYEQYF.

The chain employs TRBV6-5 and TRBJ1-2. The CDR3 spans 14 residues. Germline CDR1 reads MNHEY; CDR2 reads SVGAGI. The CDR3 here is CASSSTVTDYGYTF.

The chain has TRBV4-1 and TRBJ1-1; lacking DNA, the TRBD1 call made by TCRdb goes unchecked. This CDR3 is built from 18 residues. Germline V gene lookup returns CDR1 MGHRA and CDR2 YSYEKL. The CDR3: CASSYTKGQPMSRGEAFF.

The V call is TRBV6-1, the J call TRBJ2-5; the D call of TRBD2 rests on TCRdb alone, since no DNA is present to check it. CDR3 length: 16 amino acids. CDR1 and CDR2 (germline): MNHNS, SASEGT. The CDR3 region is CASSATSRGLAETQYF.

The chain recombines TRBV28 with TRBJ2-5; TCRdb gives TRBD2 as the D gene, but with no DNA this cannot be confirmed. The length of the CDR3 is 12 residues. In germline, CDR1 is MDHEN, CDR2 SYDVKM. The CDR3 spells CASRQTRETQYF.

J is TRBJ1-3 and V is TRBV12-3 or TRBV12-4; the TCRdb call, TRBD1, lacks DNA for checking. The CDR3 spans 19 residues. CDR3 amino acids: CASSLGRQGLILSGNTIYF.

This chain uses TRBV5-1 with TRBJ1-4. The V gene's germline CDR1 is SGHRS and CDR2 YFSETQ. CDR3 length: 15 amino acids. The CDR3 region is CASSIGTGRNEKLFF.

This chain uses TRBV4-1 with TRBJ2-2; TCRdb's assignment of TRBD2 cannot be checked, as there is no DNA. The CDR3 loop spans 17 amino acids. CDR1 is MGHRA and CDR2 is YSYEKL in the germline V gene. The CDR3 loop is CASSQDSSGVNTGELFF.

CDR3 loop: CASSPSAGGGLSQYF. The V call is TRBV12-3 or TRBV12-4, the J call TRBJ2-7; there is no DNA to check the TCRdb D call of TRBD2. The CDR3 runs to 15 residues.

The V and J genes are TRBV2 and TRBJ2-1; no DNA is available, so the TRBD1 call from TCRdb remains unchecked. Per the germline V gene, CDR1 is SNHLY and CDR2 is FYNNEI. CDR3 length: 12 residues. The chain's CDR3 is CASITLGGEQFF.

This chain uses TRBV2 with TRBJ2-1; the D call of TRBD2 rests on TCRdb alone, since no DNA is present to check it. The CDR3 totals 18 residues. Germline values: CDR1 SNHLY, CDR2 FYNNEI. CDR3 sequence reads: CASSEARRLAGTYNEQFF.

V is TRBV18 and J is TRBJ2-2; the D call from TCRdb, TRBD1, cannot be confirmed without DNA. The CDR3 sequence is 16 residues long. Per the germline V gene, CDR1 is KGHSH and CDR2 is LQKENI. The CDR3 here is CASSRRDRVNTGELFF.

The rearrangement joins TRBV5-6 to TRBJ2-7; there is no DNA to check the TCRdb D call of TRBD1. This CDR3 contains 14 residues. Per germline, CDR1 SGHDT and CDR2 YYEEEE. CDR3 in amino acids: CASSLARGGHEQYF.

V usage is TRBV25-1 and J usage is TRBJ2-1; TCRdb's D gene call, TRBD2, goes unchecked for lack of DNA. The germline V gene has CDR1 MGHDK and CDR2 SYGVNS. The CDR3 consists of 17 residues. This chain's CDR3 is CASSELGRGARNNEQFF. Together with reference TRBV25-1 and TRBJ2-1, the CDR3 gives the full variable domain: EADIYQTPRYLVIGTGKKITLECSQTMGHDKMYWYQQDPGMELHLIHYSYGVNSTEKGDLSSESTVSRIRTEHFPLTLESARPSHTSQYLCASSELGRGARNNEQFFGPGTRLTVL.

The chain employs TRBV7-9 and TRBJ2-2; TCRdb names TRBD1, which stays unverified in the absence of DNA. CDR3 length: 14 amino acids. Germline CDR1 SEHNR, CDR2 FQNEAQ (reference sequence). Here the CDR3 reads CASSYRGGSGELFF. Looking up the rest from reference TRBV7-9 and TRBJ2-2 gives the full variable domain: DTGVSQNPRHKITKRGQNVTFRCDPISEHNRLYWYRQTLGQGPEFLTYFQNEAQLEKSRLLSDRFSAERPKGSFSTLEIQRTEQGDSAMYLCASSYRGGSGELFFGEGSRLTVL.

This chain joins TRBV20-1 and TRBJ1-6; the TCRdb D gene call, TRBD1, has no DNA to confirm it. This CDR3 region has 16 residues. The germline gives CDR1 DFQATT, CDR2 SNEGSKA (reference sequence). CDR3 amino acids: CSARDPRQGGNSPLHF.

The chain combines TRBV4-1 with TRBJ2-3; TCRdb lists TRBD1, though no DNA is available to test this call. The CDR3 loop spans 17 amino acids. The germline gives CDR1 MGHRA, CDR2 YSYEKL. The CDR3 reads CASSQDIRGGRSDTQYF.

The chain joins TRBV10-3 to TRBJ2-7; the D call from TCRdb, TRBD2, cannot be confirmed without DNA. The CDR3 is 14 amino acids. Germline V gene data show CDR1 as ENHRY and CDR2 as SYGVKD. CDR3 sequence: CASQGGGGAGEQYF.

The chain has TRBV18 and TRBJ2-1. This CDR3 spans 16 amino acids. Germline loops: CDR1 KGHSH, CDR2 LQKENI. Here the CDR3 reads CASSPPAQAERNEQFF.

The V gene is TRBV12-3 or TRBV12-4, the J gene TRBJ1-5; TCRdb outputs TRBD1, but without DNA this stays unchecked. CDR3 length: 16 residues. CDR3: CASSRSGTLNNQPQHF.

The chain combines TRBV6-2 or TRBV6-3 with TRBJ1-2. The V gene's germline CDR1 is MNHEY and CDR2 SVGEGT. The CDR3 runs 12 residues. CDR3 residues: CASSYPDYGYTF.

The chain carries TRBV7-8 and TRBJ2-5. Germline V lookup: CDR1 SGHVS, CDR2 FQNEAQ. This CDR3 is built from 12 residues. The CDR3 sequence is CASSQTWETQYF.

The CDR3 spells CSARDRGTLTTDTQYF. V usage is TRBV20-1 and J usage is TRBJ2-3; TCRdb designates TRBD1, a call that cannot be tested without DNA. From germline, CDR1 is DFQATT and CDR2 SNEGSKA (reference sequence). The CDR3 totals 16 residues.

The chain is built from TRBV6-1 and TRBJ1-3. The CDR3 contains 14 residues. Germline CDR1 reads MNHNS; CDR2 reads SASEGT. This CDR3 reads CASRDHGRGNTIYF.

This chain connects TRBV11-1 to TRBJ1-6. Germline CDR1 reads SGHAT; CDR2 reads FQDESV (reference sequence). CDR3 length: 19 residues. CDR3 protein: CASSLYTTRHSSYNSPLHF.

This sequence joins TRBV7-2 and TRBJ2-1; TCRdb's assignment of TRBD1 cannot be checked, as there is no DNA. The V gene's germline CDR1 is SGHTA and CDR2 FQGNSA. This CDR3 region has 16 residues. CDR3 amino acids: CASSLVGGQGAFEQFF.